These 9 T cell receptor beta chains were sequenced from one sample in a study of cytomegalovirus exposure and HLA in healthy donors. PCR involved 60 Vbeta and 13 Jbeta primers. Data came from immunoSEQ multiplex PCR; TCRdb stores just in-frame clones and leaves some out. The top ten clones hold roughly 0.82% of a sample with around 110,000 clones, roughly 74% of them seen once. The specimen was PBMCs. Receptors were obtained from a young woman in good health and CMV-seronegative.

This clone was seen once. At one boundary the junction diverges from the germline segment, which might be a read error. The rearrangement links TRBV7-2 to TRBJ1-2, with D tentatively TRBD1 (6 bases). The germline CDR1 and CDR2 sequences are SGHTA and FQGNSA. The CDR3 has 14 amino acids. The CDR3 nucleotides read TGTGCCAGCAGCTGGGATCAGGGGTACTATGGCCACACCTTC. It is translated as CASSWDQGYYGHTF.

The sample holds a few counts of this clone. The chain couples TRBV2 to TRBJ1-4; 8 bases are a match to TRBD1. CDR3 length: 12 residues. CDR1 is SNHLY, CDR2 FYNNEI, per germline. V shed 10 bases, J shed 8 bases, and the junction held 6 bases outside the gene matches. The CDR3: CATRTGNEKLFF. The CDR3 coding sequence is TGTGCCACCCGGACAGGGAACGAAAAACTGTTTTTT.

This clone was counted once. The CDR3 spells CASSPRAYNEQFF. DNA for the CDR3: TGTGCCAGCAGCCCCCGCGCCTACAATGAGCAGTTCTTC. This rearrangement joins TRBV11-3 to TRBJ2-1, with no clear D. Germline CDR1 reads SGHNT; CDR2 reads YENEEA. Between the trimmed V and J ends, which lost 5 bases and 2 bases, there was a span of 7 bases. This CDR3 spans 13 amino acids.

This clone was counted between two and nine times. The rearrangement uses TRBV5-1 and TRBJ2-3; TRBD2 matches at 10 bases. The CDR3 contains 15 residues. From germline, CDR1 is SGHRS and CDR2 YFSETQ. Trimming removed 4 bases from V and 6 bases from J; junction bases left unmatched: 8. The chain's CDR3 is CASSPLAGEGDTQYF. In nucleotides, the CDR3 is TGCGCCAGCAGCCCGCTAGCGGGAGAGGGGGATACGCAGTATTTT.

The rearrangement links TRBV5-4 to TRBJ1-1; 7 positions agree with TRBD1. With V trimmed by 3 bases and J by 7 bases, 6 bases remained unmatched. Germline V CDR1 and CDR2: SGHNT, YYREEE (reference sequence). The CDR3 is 13 residues long. DNA of the CDR3: TGTGCCAGCAGCTGGACAGGCGGATTTGAAGCTTTCTTT. Its protein product is CASSWTGGFEAFF.

V and J are TRBV19 and TRBJ1-2, with D possibly TRBD1 on 5 matching bases. Germline CDR1 and CDR2: LNHDA and SQIVND (reference sequence). There are 14 residues in the CDR3. The V end was cut by 5 bases, the J end by 8 bases, with 18 bases between. The CDR3 DNA reads TGTGCCAGTAGTCCGCAGACAGTCAACGGAGGCTACACCTTC. Protein product: CASSPQTVNGGYTF.

The chain links TRBV4-1 to TRBJ2-1; 8 positions agree with TRBD2. The germline CDR1 and CDR2 sequences are MGHRA and YSYEKL. Trimming cost V 1 base and J 3 bases; bases outside gene matches: 8. This CDR3 region has 17 residues. The CDR3: CASSQVLGGDDYNEQFF. Written as DNA, the CDR3 is TGCGCCAGCAGCCAAGTCCTCGGGGGGGATGACTACAATGAGCAGTTCTTC.

V gene TRBV5-1 combines with J gene TRBJ2-6, with D perhaps matching TRBD2 (6 bases). Trimming took off 2 bases at V and 2 bases at J, with 11 bases between the two ends. Germline V gene sequence: CDR1 SGHRS, CDR2 YFSETQ. The CDR3 loop spans 16 amino acids. CDR3: CASSFIVAAGANVLTF. CDR3 nucleotide sequence: TGCGCCAGCAGCTTCATCGTAGCGGCTGGGGCCAACGTCCTGACTTTC.

This clone has just a few counts. This sequence joins TRBV4-3 and TRBJ1-2, with 8 bases aligning to TRBD1. This CDR3 spans 14 amino acids. Trimming at V came to 1 base and at J to 8 bases, leaving 6 bases not matched to a gene. Per the germline V gene, CDR1 is LGHNA and CDR2 is YSLEER. The CDR3 region is CASSQAGGISGYTF. In nucleotides, the CDR3 is TGCGCCAGCAGCCAAGCAGGGGGCATTAGCGGCTACACCTTC.